The clone carrying this TCR beta chain occurred a few times. As yet, its antigen is unknown. Both 60 Vbeta primers and 13 Jbeta primers went into the PCR. Using immunoSEQ multiplex PCR, the repertoire was profiled, and TCRdb retains in-frame clones only, with some absent. The table records tens of thousands of clones, around three quarters of them present only once. The V and J ends lost 3 bases and 3 bases respectively, with 8 bases between them. Germline assignment: CDR1 MNHEY and CDR2 SMNVEV (reference sequence). The CDR3 has 14 amino acids. This record belongs to a study of cytomegalovirus exposure and HLA in healthy donors. As for the study in general: Among over 300 genotyped donors, 65% to 90% fell in the Caucasian-associated ancestry cluster.

Whole-study findings and limits: Researchers had no immune exposure information except CMV serostatus available. According to the study, roughly 160 TCR beta chains were cytomegalovirus-associated. TCR beta sequences numbering around 15,000 were associated with HLA alleles at 0.05 false discovery rate in a later analysis.

The receptor was derived from a man aged 25-45 years in good health and CMV-seronegative. Material for sequencing was PBMCs. This chain joins TRBV27 and TRBJ1-4; D unclear. The CDR3 reads CASSFRSANEKLFF. The CDR3, as DNA: TGTGCCAGCAGTTTCCGCAGCGCTAATGAAAAACTGTTTTTT.